This TCR beta chain appears in the sequencing data of a study of cytomegalovirus exposure and HLA in healthy donors. Study-level background: Earlier sequencing of about 200 million T cells yielded 100 million to 140 million unique TCR beta sequences. Study results and limitations: In presence/absence analyses, roughly uniform sequencing depth across donors was assumed. The study put 150 or so TCR beta chains on its list as cytomegalovirus-associated. CMV serostatus was the sole immune exposure data available.

As regards this clone: Antigen specificity is unknown.

The study ran its PCR with 60 Vbeta and 13 Jbeta primers. Measured with immunoSEQ multiplex PCR; TCRdb has only the in-frame clones, and not every one. The sample lists about 120,000 clones, 75% to 80% occurring once. This CDR3 has 14 residues. The V end lost 5 bases, the J end lost 3 bases, and 14 bases lay between the germline ends. Germline CDR1 LNHDA, CDR2 SQIVND (reference sequence). This chain uses TRBV19 with TRBJ2-7; the D gene is possibly TRBD1 (6 bases). Sequenced input: PBMCs. The source is a woman younger than 45 in good health and CMV-seronegative. The DNA of the CDR3 is TGTGCCAGTAGTGGATTCACAGGGAGCTACGAGCAGTACTTC. Encoded protein: CASSGFTGSYEQYF.